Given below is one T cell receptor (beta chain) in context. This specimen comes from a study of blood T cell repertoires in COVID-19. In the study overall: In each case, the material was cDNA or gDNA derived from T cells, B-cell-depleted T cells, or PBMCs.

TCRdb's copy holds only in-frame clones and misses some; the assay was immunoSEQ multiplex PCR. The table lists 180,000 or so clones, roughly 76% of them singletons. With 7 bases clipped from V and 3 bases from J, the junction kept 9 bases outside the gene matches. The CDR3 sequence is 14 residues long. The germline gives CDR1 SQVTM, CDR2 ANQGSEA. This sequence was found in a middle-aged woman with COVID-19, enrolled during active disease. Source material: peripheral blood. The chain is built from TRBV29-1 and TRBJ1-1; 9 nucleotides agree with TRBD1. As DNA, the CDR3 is TGCAGCGCCTTACAGGGGGCGCGGTACACTGAAGCTTTCTTT. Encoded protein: CSALQGARYTEAFF.